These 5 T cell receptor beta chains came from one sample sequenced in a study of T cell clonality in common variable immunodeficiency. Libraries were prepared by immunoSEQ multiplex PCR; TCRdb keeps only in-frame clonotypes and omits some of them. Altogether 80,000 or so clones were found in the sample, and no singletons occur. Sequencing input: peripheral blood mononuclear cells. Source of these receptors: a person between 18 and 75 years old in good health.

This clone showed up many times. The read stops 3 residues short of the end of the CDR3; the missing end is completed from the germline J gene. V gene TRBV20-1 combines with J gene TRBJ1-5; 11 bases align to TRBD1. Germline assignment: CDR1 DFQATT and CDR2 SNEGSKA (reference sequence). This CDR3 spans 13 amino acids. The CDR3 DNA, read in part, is TGCAGTGCGCACGGGACAGGGGGTGAACCC. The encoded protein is CSAHGTGGEP. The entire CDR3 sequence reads CSAHGTGGEPQHF.

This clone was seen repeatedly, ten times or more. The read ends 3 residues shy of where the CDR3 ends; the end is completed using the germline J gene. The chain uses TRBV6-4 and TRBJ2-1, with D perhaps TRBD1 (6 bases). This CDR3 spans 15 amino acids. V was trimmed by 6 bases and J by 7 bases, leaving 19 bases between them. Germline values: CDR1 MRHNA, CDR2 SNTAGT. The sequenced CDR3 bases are TGTGCCAGCAGCGTTCAACCGGGACAAGATAATGAG. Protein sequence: CASSVQPGQDNE. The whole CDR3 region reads CASSVQPGQDNEQFF.

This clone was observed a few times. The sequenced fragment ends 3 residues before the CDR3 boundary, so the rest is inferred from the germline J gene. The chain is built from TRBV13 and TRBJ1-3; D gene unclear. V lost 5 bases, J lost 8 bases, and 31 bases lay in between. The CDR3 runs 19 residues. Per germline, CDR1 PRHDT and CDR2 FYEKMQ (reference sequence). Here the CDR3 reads CASSQVSLEGNFPEDTIYF. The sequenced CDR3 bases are TGTGCCAGCAGCCAAGTATCCCTCGAGGGCAATTTCCCCGAGGACACC. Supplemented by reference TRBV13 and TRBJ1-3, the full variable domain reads AAGVIQSPRHLIKEKRETATLKCYPIPRHDTVYWYQQGPGQDPQFLISFYEKMQSDKGSIPDRFSAQQFSDYHSELNMSSLELGDSALYFCASSQVSLEGNFPEDTIYFGEGSWLTVV.

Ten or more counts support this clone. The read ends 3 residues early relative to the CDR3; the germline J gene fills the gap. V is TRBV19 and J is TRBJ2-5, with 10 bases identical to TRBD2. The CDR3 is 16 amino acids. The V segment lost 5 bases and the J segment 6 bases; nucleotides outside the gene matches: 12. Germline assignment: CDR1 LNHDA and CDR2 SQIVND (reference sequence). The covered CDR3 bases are TGTGCCAGTAGTCCTAGGACTAGCGGAGTGGCAAAGACC. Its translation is CASSPRTSGVAKT. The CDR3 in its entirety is CASSPRTSGVAKTQYF.

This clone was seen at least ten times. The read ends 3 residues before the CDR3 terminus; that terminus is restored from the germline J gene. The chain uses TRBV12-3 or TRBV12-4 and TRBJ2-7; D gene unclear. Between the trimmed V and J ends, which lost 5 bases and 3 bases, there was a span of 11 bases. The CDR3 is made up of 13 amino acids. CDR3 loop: CASSTTVNYEQYF. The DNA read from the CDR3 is TGTGCCAGCAGTACGACTGTGAACTACGAG.